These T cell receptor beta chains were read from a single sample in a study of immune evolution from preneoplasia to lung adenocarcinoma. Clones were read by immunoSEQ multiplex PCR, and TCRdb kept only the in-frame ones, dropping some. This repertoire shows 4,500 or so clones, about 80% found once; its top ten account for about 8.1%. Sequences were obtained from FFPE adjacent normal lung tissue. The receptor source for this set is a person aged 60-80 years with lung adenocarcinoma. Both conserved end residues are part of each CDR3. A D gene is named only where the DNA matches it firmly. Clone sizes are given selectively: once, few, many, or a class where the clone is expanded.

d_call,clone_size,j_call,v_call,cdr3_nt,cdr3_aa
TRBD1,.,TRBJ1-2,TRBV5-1,TGCGCCAGCAGACATCCGGGACAGGGGTATGGCTACACCTTC,CASRHPGQGYGYTF
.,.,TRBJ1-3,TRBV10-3,TGTGCCACCCTCAGGGGTGAGGCTGGAAACACCATATATTTT,CATLRGEAGNTIYF
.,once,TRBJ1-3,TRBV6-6,TGTGCCAGCAGTTACTCAGGGCGGGGTGCTGGAAACACCATATATTTT,CASSYSGRGAGNTIYF
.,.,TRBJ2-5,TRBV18,TGTGCCAGCTCACCACTGTCCGTAGAGACCCAGTACTTC,CASSPLSVETQYF
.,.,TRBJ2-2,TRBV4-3,TGCGCCAGCAGCCAAGTAGGAGGGACCGGGGAGCTGTTTTTT,CASSQVGGTGELFF
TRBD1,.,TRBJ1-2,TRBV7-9,TGTGCCAGCAGTCAACAGGGGAGGGACTATGGCTACACCTTC,CASSQQGRDYGYTF
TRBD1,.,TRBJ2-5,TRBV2,TGTGCCAGCATGTCTAGCAGGGGGCGAGAGACCCAGTACTTC,CASMSSRGRETQYF
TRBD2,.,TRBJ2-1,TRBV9,TGTGCCAGCAGCGTAGCTCTAGCGGGGGGGTCCGTTAATGAGCAGTTCTTC,CASSVALAGGSVNEQFF
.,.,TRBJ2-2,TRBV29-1,TGCAGCGCCCGAGAAACCGGGGAGCTGTTTTTT,CSARETGELFF
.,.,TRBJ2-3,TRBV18,TGTGCCAGCTCACCTTCAGATACGCAGTATTTT,CASSPSDTQYF
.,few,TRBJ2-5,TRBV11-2,TGTGCCAGCAGCTTAACTGGGGAGACCCAGTACTTC,CASSLTGETQYF
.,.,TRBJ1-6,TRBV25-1,TGTGCCAGCAGTGAATATGGAGGTACTAATTCACCCCTCCACTTT,CASSEYGGTNSPLHF
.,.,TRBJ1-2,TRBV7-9,TGTGCCAGCAGCTTAGGCGGGGCCGCCTATGGCTACACCTTC,CASSLGGAAYGYTF
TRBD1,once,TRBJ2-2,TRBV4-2,TGTGCCAGCAGCCAAGATGGGACAGGGTCGAGGGCTAACACCGGGGAGCTGTTTTTT,CASSQDGTGSRANTGELFF
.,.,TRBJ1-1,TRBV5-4,TGTGCCAGCAGCTTGGAACAGGACACTGAAGCTTTCTTT,CASSLEQDTEAFF
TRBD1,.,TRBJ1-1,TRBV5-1,TGCGCCAGCAGCTCGGGGACAGCCGAGAACACTGAAGCTTTCTTT,CASSSGTAENTEAFF
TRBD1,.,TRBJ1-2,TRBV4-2,TGTGCCAGCAGCCAAGATAGTAACAGGGGGGACGGCTACACCTTC,CASSQDSNRGDGYTF